This passage covers 22 T cell receptor beta chains from one sample sequenced in a study of OX40 agonist ivuxolimab in advanced cancers. Assay: immunoSEQ multiplex PCR; the TCRdb copy retains only in-frame clones and omits some. The table has tens of thousands of clones, over 70% seen once; the top ten hold about 5%. The sequenced sample was CD4+ or CD8+ T cells sorted from blood, obtained in a trial of the OX40 agonist ivuxolimab. Receptors were obtained from an adult with an advanced solid tumor such as melanoma, head and neck, liver or kidney cancer.

This clone was picked up many times. This chain links TRBV29-1 with TRBJ1-6, with 7 bases fitting TRBD1. The trim removed 5 bases at V and 5 bases at J, leaving 9 bases unmatched. CDR1 SQVTM and CDR2 ANQGSEA come from the germline V gene. The CDR3 covers 15 residues. CDR3 sequence: CSVRQGDYDNSPLHF. In DNA form, the CDR3 reads TGCAGCGTTAGGCAGGGGGATTATGATAATTCACCCCTCCACTTT.

Worth noting for this clone: One junction end disagrees with the germline gene, perhaps due to a read error. The chain joins TRBV7-2 to TRBJ1-6; D unclear. Germline V gene data show CDR1 as SGHTA and CDR2 as FQGNSA. This CDR3 region has 13 residues. The chain's CDR3 is CASSSSSNSPLHF. DNA for the CDR3: TGTGCCAGCAGCTCATCCTCTAATTCACCCCTCCACTTT.

In its sample, this clone was seen many times. This rearrangement joins TRBV12-5 to TRBJ1-1; D possibly corresponds to TRBD1 (6 bases). Germline V gene lookup returns CDR1 LGHNT and CDR2 FRNRAP. V lost 4 bases to trimming and J lost 0 bases, with 9 bases between them. The CDR3 is made up of 14 amino acids. The chain's CDR3 is CASGSQGLNTEAFF. The CDR3 DNA sequence: TGTGCTAGTGGTTCACAGGGTCTGAACACTGAAGCTTTCTTT.

This rearrangement joins TRBV29-1 to TRBJ2-7; 7 bases align to TRBD2. After removal of 6 bases from V and 0 bases from J, the junction contained 8 bases not matched to a gene. CDR1 SQVTM and CDR2 ANQGSEA come from the germline V gene. This CDR3 is 14 amino acids long. Here the CDR3 DNA reads TGCAGCGTCCTATCGAAGCGGGACTCCTACGAGCAGTACTTC. Amino acids: CSVLSKRDSYEQYF.

The chain recombines TRBV11-3 with TRBJ2-7; D ambiguous. V was clipped by 2 bases and J by 6 bases, with 14 bases between them. The CDR3 consists of 14 residues. Germline V gene lookup returns CDR1 SGHNT and CDR2 YENEEA. The CDR3 nucleotides are TGTGCCAGCAGCTTATCTCTACCGGTGGGCGAGCAGTACTTC. Protein product: CASSLSLPVGEQYF.

This clone was recorded only once. V is TRBV6-6 and J is TRBJ2-5; TRBD1 matches 7 bases. Germline CDR1 is MNHNY and CDR2 is SVGAGI (reference sequence). The CDR3 loop spans 16 amino acids. Trimming took 6 bases from V and 1 from J; bases not matched to a gene: 11. This chain's CDR3 is CASSAIRTGAQETQYF. In DNA form, the CDR3 reads TGTGCCAGCAGCGCCATCCGTACAGGGGCCCAAGAGACCCAGTACTTC.

By frequency in the sample, this clone is medium-sized. The V call is TRBV11-2, the J call TRBJ1-2; 10 bases align to TRBD1. V lost 1 base and J lost 2; bases outside the gene matches: 1. The CDR3 is 15 amino acids. The germline V gene has CDR1 SGHAT and CDR2 FQNNGV. CDR3 residues: CASSLGQGANYGYTF. DNA of the CDR3: TGTGCCAGCAGCTTAGGACAGGGGGCGAACTATGGCTACACCTTC. The variable domain in full, completed from reference TRBV11-2 and TRBJ1-2, reads EAGVAQSPRYKIIEKRQSVAFWCNPISGHATLYWYQQILGQGPKLLIQFQNNGVVDDSQLPKDRFSAERLKGVDSTLKIQPAKLEDSAVYLCASSLGQGANYGYTFGSGTRLTVV.

The chain carries TRBV27 and TRBJ1-2; a weak D match, TRBD1 (6 bases). The CDR3 loop spans 13 amino acids. V was cut by 3 bases and J by 6 bases, with 11 bases left in between. Germline CDR1 is MNHEY and CDR2 is SMNVEV (reference sequence). CDR3 loop: CASSFRGAHGYTF. The CDR3 DNA reads TGTGCCAGCAGTTTTCGGGGGGCGCATGGCTACACCTTC.

The chain uses TRBV6-5 and TRBJ2-3, with D hard to call. CDR3 size: 13 residues. V dropped 11 bases and J dropped 1 base, with 13 bases sitting between them. Germline V gives CDR1 MNHEY, CDR2 SVGAGI. The CDR3 DNA is TGTGCCGTTCGGGCAGCTGGCACAGATACGCAGTATTTT. Its translation is CAVRAAGTDTQYF.

V gene TRBV7-9 combines with J gene TRBJ2-5; D ambiguous. The CDR3 has 14 residues. The ends were cut back, 1 base at V and 0 bases at J, with 6 bases in the middle. Germline assignment: CDR1 SEHNR and CDR2 FQNEAQ (reference sequence). Here the CDR3 reads CASSLGSDQETQYF. CDR3 nucleotides: TGTGCCAGCAGCTTAGGAAGCGACCAAGAGACCCAGTACTTC.

The rearrangement uses TRBV6-1 and TRBJ2-1, with 13 nucleotides matching TRBD2. The V and J ends lost 3 bases and 8 bases, in that order; junction bases with no gene match: 7. This CDR3 is built from 16 residues. CDR1 is MNHNS, CDR2 SASEGT, per germline. CDR3 region: CASSDSGTSGMYEQFF. CDR3 nucleotides: TGTGCCAGCAGTGATTCCGGGACTAGCGGGATGTATGAGCAGTTCTTC.

The chain combines TRBV27 with TRBJ2-1, with TRBD1 matching over 10 bases. V lost 5 bases to trimming and J lost 7 bases; unmatched junction nucleotides: 2. The CDR3 contains 13 residues. Germline V lookup: CDR1 MNHEY, CDR2 SMNVEV (reference sequence). The CDR3 here is CASSRTGGNEQFF. CDR3 sequence (DNA): TGTGCCAGCAGTCGGACAGGGGGGAATGAGCAGTTCTTC.

This sequence joins TRBV29-1 and TRBJ1-3; D is unclear. V was trimmed by 1 base and J by 4 bases, leaving 5 bases between them. CDR3 length equals 12 residues. In germline, CDR1 is SQVTM, CDR2 ANQGSEA. This chain's CDR3 is CSVEGQGNTIYF. The CDR3 coding sequence is TGCAGCGTTGAAGGTCAAGGAAACACCATATATTTT.

CDR3 nucleotide sequence: TGTGCCAGCAGTCGGAGAGCGGGGGACACCGGGGAGCTGTTTTTT. Protein: CASSRRAGDTGELFF. The rearrangement joins TRBV7-2 to TRBJ2-2; 8 bases are a match to TRBD2. Germline CDR1 SGHTA, CDR2 FQGNSA. Trimming cost V 6 bases and J 3 bases; bases outside gene matches: 6. CDR3 length: 15 amino acids.

This chain links TRBV5-1 with TRBJ2-1, with a tentative D call TRBD1 (6 bases). The CDR3 runs to 14 residues. V was cut by 1 base and J by 8 bases, with 13 bases left in between. Germline V lookup: CDR1 SGHRS, CDR2 YFSETQ. The CDR3 nucleotides read TGCGCCAGCAGCTTGATGCAGGGGCAAGATGAGCAGTTCTTC. Translating gives CASSLMQGQDEQFF.

This clone occurred a few times. This sequence joins TRBV29-1 and TRBJ1-1, with 10 bases matching TRBD1. In germline, CDR1 is SQVTM, CDR2 ANQGSEA. The CDR3 extends over 14 amino acids. V trimming: 6 bases; J trimming: 1 base; junction bases outside the gene matches: 5. The CDR3 protein is CSVTGTGANTEAFF. CDR3 nucleotides: TGCAGCGTAACCGGGACAGGGGCGAACACTGAAGCTTTCTTT.

The V call is TRBV6-1, the J call TRBJ2-5, with unresolved D. The ends were cut back, 2 bases at V and 10 bases at J, with 11 bases in the middle. The V gene's germline CDR1 is MNHNS and CDR2 SASEGT. This CDR3 comprises 12 residues. The CDR3 reads CASSELKAGQYF. The CDR3 DNA follows: TGTGCCAGCAGTGAACTGAAAGCCGGCCAGTACTTC.

This clone was picked up many times. This chain links TRBV13 with TRBJ1-5, with TRBD1 matching over 8 bases. The CDR3 has 18 amino acids. V shed 4 bases, J shed 0 bases, and the junction held 11 bases outside the gene matches. Germline V gene data show CDR1 as PRHDT and CDR2 as FYEKMQ (reference sequence). CDR3 nucleotide sequence: TGTGCCAGCAGCTCCTCGTCGGACAGGGTCTATAGCAATCAGCCCCAGCATTTT. The encoded protein is CASSSSSDRVYSNQPQHF.

This clone was picked up one time. The genes are TRBV5-1 and TRBJ2-7; a possible D gene is TRBD1 (6 bases). Germline lookup yields CDR1 SGHRS and CDR2 YFSETQ. This CDR3 region has 14 residues. Trimming pared 0 bases from V and 4 bases from J, leaving 11 bases between. CDR3: CASSLDGGEYEQYF. As DNA, the CDR3 is TGCGCCAGCAGCTTGGATGGGGGCGAATACGAGCAGTACTTC. Based on the CDR3 plus reference TRBV5-1 and TRBJ2-7, the full variable domain is KAGVTQTPRYLIKTRGQQVTLSCSPISGHRSVSWYQQTPGQGLQFLFEYFSETQRNKGNFPGRFSGRQFSNSRSEMNVSTLELGDSALYLCASSLDGGEYEQYFGPGTRLTVT.

The chain recombines TRBV30 with TRBJ1-1; D possibly corresponds to TRBD1 (5 bases). The CDR3 spans 13 residues. V shed 2 bases and J shed 3 bases, with 10 bases lying between them. Germline V lookup: CDR1 GTSNPN, CDR2 SVGIG (reference sequence). The CDR3 reads CAWSTQGDTEAFF. CDR3 in DNA: TGTGCCTGGAGTACCCAGGGAGACACTGAAGCTTTCTTT.

V gene TRBV2 combines with J gene TRBJ2-3; no clear D. From germline, CDR1 is SNHLY and CDR2 FYNNEI. V lost 6 bases and J 3 bases, leaving 7 bases between the germline ends. The CDR3 totals 12 residues. CDR3 residues: CASSAATDTQYF. The CDR3 DNA follows: TGTGCCAGCAGCGCCGCAACAGATACGCAGTATTTT.

The chain carries TRBV6-5 and TRBJ2-1, with D possibly being TRBD2 (5 bases). Germline-derived CDR1 and CDR2 are MNHEY and SVGAGI. Trimming removed 6 bases at V and 0 bases at J, with 9 bases between. The CDR3 runs to 14 residues. In nucleotides, the CDR3 is TGTGCCAGCAGGGTAGCGAGCTCCTACAATGAGCAGTTCTTC. This codes for CASRVASSYNEQFF.